These T cell receptor beta chains were read from a single sample in a study of cytomegalovirus exposure and HLA in healthy donors. TCRdb's copy holds only in-frame clones and misses some; the assay was immunoSEQ multiplex PCR. The table includes 150,000 to 200,000 clones, 60% to 85% detected once. The sequenced material came from PBMCs. Receptors originate from a female donor in good health and CMV-seronegative. Both conserved end residues are part of each CDR3.

J gene,V gene,CDR3 protein
TRBJ2-7,TRBV4-1,CASSQPGQGYEQYF
TRBJ2-4,TRBV19,CASSISPMGGAAKNSQYF
TRBJ2-2,TRBV7-6,CASTSTGLTGELFF
TRBJ1-1,TRBV5-1,CASSLSSGGYTEAFF
TRBJ2-1,TRBV30,CAWSVGTSANEQFF
TRBJ2-1,TRBV4-1,CASSQDRGTSGRSYNEQFF
TRBJ2-5,TRBV28,CASSLGGGETQYF
TRBJ2-6,TRBV18,CASCRDFSSGANVLTF
TRBJ2-3,TRBV5-1,CASSKPLSRGGRTDTQYF
TRBJ2-7,TRBV7-9,CASSLGGTGLDEQYF
TRBJ2-7,TRBV27,CARAGFEQYF
TRBJ2-7,TRBV6-5,CASSYETGREQYF
TRBJ2-2,TRBV7-9,CASSLAGTIRIAAGELFF
TRBJ2-3,TRBV18,CASSPSGGPDTQYF
TRBJ2-5,TRBV2,CASGLVGETQYF
TRBJ2-7,TRBV14,CASSLVAGGAYEQYF
TRBJ2-3,TRBV9,CASSSGGSGRTDTQYF
TRBJ1-5,TRBV4-1,CASSQEGGSGNQPQHF
TRBJ1-4,TRBV7-9,CASRPGGVEKLFF
TRBJ2-7,TRBV7-2,CASSWARYYEQYF
TRBJ1-1,TRBV27,CASRDRTTEAFF
TRBJ2-5,TRBV7-3,CASSFQGGGETQYF
TRBJ2-1,TRBV7-9,CASSFMRGQNEQFF
TRBJ2-7,TRBV6-5,CAATGDSYEQYF